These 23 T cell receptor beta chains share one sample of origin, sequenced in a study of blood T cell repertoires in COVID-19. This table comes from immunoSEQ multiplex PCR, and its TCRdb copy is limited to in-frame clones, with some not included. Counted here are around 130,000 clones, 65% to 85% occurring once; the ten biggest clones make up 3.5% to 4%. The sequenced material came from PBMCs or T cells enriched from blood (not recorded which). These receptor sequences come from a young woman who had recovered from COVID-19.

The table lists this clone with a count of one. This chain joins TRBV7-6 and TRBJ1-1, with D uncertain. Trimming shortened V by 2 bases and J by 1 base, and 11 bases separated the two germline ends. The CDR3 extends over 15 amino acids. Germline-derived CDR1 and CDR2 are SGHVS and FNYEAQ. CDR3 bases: TGTGCCAGCAGCTTAAGGCCTGAGGCGAACACTGAAGCTTTCTTT. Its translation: CASSLRPEANTEAFF.

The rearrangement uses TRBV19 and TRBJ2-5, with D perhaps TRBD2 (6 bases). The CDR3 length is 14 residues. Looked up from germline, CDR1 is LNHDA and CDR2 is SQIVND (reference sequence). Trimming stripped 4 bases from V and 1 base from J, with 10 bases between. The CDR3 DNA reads TGTGCCAGTAGTACGGGGGATGGCCAAGAGACCCAGTACTTC. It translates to CASSTGDGQETQYF.

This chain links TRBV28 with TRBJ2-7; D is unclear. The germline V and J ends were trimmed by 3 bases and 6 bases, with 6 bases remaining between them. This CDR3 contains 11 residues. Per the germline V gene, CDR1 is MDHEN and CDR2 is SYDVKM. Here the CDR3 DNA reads TGTGCCAGCAGTTTCAGACTCGAGCAGTACTTC. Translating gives CASSFRLEQYF.

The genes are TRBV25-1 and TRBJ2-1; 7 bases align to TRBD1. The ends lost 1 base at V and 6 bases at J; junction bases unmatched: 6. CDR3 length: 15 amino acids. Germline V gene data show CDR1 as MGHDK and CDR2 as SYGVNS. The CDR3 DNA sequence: TGTGCCAGCAGTGAATCTAAGGGGGCGGTCAATGAGCAGTTCTTC. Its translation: CASSESKGAVNEQFF.

The CDR3 loop is CASSAGQILGPQHF. For the CDR3, the DNA is TGTGCCAGTAGTGCGGGACAGATATTGGGGCCCCAGCATTTT. The J gene is TRBJ1-5, the V gene TRBV19; TRBD1 matches at 7 bases. J lost 9 bases, V lost 5 bases, and 10 bases had no gene match. Germline CDR1 LNHDA, CDR2 SQIVND (reference sequence). The length of the CDR3 is 14 residues. Using reference TRBV19 and TRBJ1-5 for the parts outside the CDR3, the full variable domain is DGGITQSPKYLFRKEGQNVTLSCEQNLNHDAMYWYRQDPGQGLRLIYYSQIVNDFQKGDIAEGYSVSREKKESFPLTVTSAQKNPTAFYLCASSAGQILGPQHFGDGTRLSIL.

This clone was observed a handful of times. CDR3: CACIQGIFKYGYTF. The CDR3 DNA reads as TGTGCCTGCATACAGGGGATTTTTAAGTATGGCTACACCTTC. The chain combines TRBV30 with TRBJ1-2, with TRBD1 matching 7 bases. The CDR3 has 14 amino acids. The V gene end was trimmed by 6 bases and the J gene end by 5 bases; junction bases not matched to a gene: 12. Germline V gene lookup returns CDR1 GTSNPN and CDR2 SVGIG (reference sequence).

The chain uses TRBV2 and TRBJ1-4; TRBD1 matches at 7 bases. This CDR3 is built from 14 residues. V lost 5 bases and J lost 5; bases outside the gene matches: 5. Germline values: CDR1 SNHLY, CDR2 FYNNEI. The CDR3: CASSRDRLNEKLFF. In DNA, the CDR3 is TGTGCCAGCAGTCGGGACAGATTGAATGAAAAACTGTTTTTT.

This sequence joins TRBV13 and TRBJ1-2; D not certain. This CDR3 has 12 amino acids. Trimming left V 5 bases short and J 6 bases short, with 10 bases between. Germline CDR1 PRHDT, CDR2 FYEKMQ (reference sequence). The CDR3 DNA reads TGTGCCAGCAGCCAGAGGGTCGATGGCTACACCTTC. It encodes CASSQRVDGYTF.

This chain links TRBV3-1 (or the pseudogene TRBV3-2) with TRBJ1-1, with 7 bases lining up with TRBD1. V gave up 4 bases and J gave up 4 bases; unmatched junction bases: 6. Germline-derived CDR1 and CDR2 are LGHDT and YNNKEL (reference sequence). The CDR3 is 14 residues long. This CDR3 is CASSPTTGSTEAFF. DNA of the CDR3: TGTGCCAGCAGCCCAACGACAGGGAGCACTGAAGCTTTCTTT.

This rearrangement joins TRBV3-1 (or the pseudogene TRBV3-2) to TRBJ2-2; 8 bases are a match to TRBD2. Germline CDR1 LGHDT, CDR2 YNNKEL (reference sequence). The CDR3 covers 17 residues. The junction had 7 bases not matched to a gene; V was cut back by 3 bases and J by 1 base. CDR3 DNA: TGTGCCAGCAGCCATTCAGGGAGCGGGAGGAACACCGGGGAGCTGTTTTTT. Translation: CASSHSGSGRNTGELFF.

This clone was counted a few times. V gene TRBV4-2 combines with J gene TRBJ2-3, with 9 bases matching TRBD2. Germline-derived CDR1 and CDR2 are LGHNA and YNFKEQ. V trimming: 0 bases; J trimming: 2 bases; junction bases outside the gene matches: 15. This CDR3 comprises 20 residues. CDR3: CASSQDPVVASGTYTDTQYF. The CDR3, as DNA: TGTGCCAGCAGCCAAGACCCCGTTGTGGCTAGCGGGACCTACACAGATACGCAGTATTTT.

The CDR3 DNA reads as TGTGCCAGCAGTTATACTAGCGGGGCCGAGACCCAGTACTTC. Its protein product is CASSYTSGAETQYF. The V gene is TRBV6-2 or TRBV6-3, the J gene TRBJ2-5, with 10 bases aligning to TRBD2. The CDR3 has 14 amino acids. J lost 5 bases, V lost 3 bases, and 3 bases had no gene match. Germline CDR1 is MNHEY and CDR2 is SVGEGT.

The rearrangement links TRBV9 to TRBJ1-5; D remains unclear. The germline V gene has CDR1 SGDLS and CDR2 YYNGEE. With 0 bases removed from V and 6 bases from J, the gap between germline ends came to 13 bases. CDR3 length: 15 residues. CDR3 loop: CASSVAVWWPQPQHF. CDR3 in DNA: TGTGCCAGCAGCGTAGCCGTGTGGTGGCCTCAGCCCCAGCATTTT.

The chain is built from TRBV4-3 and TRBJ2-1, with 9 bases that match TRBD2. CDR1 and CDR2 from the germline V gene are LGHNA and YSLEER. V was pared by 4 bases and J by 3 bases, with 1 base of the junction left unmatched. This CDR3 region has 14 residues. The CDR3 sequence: CASSPTSGYNEQFF. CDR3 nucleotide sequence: TGCGCCAGCAGCCCGACTAGCGGCTACAATGAGCAGTTCTTC.

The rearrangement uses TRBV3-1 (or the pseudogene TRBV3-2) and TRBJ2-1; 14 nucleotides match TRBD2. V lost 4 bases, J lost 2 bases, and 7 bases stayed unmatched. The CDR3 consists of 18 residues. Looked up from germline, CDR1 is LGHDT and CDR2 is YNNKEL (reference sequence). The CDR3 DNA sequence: TGTGCCAGCAGCCCCGGGACTAGCGGGAGAATAGCCTACAATGAGCAGTTCTTC. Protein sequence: CASSPGTSGRIAYNEQFF.

CDR3 nucleotides: TGCGCCAGCACCTATTCGGAGGCTAGCGGCTGGACAGATACGCAGTATTTT. It translates to CASTYSEASGWTDTQYF. The V and J genes are TRBV4-1 and TRBJ2-3, with 7 positions matching TRBD2. The CDR3 totals 17 residues. In germline, CDR1 is MGHRA, CDR2 YSYEKL. The V segment lost 7 bases and the J segment 3 bases; nucleotides outside the gene matches: 16.

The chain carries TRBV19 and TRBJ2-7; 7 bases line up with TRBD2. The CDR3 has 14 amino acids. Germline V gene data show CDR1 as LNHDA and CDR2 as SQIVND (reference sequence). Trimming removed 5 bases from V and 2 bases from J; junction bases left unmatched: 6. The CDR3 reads CASSRTGGTYEQYF. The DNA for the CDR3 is TGTGCCAGTAGTCGAACGGGAGGCACCTACGAGCAGTACTTC.

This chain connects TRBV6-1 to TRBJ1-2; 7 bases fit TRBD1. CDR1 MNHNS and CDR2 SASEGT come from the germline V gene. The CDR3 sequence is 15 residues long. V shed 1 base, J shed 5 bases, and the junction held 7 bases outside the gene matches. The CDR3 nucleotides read TGTGCCAGCAGTGAAGGAAGGGGCAGGGGGTATGGCTACACCTTC. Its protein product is CASSEGRGRGYGYTF.

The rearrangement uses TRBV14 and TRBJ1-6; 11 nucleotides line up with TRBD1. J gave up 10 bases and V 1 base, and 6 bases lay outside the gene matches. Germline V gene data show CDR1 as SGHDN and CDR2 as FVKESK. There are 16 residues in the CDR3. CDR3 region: CASSQADRGRGSPLHF. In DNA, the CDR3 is TGTGCCAGCAGCCAAGCGGACAGGGGGCGAGGGTCACCCCTCCACTTT.

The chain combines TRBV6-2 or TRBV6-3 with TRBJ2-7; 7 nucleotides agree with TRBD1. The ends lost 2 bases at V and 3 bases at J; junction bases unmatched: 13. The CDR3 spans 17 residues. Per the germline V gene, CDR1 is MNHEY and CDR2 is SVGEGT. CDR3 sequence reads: CASSYRLIGTVDYEQYF. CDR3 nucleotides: TGTGCCAGCAGTTACCGGTTAATTGGGACAGTAGACTACGAGCAGTACTTC.

The CDR3 DNA sequence: TGTGCCACCAGCACTGGGGTTGGGGGGGACGAAGATGGAGCTAACTATGGCTACACCTTC. Protein sequence: CATSTGVGGDEDGANYGYTF. The chain uses TRBV15 and TRBJ1-2, with D possibly matching TRBD1 (5 bases). V was pared by 4 bases and J by 0 bases, with 27 bases between. CDR1 LNHNV and CDR2 YYDKDF come from the germline V gene (reference sequence). The CDR3 totals 20 residues.

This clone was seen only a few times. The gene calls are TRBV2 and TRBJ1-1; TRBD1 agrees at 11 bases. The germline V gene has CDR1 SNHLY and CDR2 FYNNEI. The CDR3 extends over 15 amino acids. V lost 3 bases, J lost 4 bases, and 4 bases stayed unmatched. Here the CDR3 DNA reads TGTGCCAGCAGTGATTGGACAGGGGGCTTCACTGAAGCTTTCTTT. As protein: CASSDWTGGFTEAFF.

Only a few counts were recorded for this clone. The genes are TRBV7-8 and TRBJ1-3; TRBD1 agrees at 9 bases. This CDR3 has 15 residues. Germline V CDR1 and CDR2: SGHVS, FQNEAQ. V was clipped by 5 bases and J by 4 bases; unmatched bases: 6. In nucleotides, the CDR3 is TGTGCCAGCAGCCTTAACAGGGGGCGCGGAAACACCATATATTTT. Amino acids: CASSLNRGRGNTIYF. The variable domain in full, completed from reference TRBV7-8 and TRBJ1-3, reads GAGVSQSPRYKVAKRGQDVALRCDPISGHVSLFWYQQALGQGPEFLTYFQNEAQLDKSGLPSDRFFAERPEGSVSTLKIQRTQQEDSAVYLCASSLNRGRGNTIYFGEGSWLTVV.